This TCR beta chain was profiled in a study of T-cell memory formation after mild COVID-19. Broader study findings: A subset of responding clones appeared in pre-infection memory, suggesting cross-reactive memory joined.

The CDR3 length is 11 residues. Germline CDR1 is SGHRS and CDR2 is YFSETQ. The germline V and J ends were trimmed by 4 bases and 7 bases, with 5 bases remaining between them. Comment on this clonotype: What it binds is unknown.

Each CDR3 protein is one row after TCRdb ran MiXCR on the 5' RACE reads. The data contain about 270,000 distinct CDR3 sequences, roughly 18% of them singletons. Specimen: PBMCs or a T cell subset sorted from them (not recorded which). The chain employs TRBV5-1 and TRBJ2-2, with D unclear. The TCR originated in a man aged 18 to 29 who had mild COVID-19 (a few samples of this study predate the infection). Cell type and time point are not known. In nucleotides, the CDR3 is TGCGCCAGCAGCCCAGACGGGGAGCTGTTTTTT. This codes for CASSPDGELFF.